The 18 T cell receptor beta chains presented below share a single source sample, sequenced in a study of T cell repertoires in ileal Crohn's disease. Data came from immunoSEQ multiplex PCR; TCRdb stores just in-frame clones and leaves some out. The repertoire holds 9,500 to 13,000 clones, with around 76% as singletons. Sequenced sample: ileal tissue. The receptors shown here come from an adult with Crohn's disease.

Only a few counts were recorded for this clone. The CDR3: CASSSGHIAGNGEQYF. The CDR3, as DNA: TGTGCCAGCAGCTCCGGACATATAGCGGGGAATGGCGAGCAGTACTTC. This sequence joins TRBV7-9 and TRBJ2-7, with TRBD2 matching over 8 bases. CDR3 length: 16 residues. V lost 4 bases, J lost 6 bases, and 14 bases stayed unmatched. CDR1 SEHNR and CDR2 FQNEAQ come from the germline V gene (reference sequence).

This chain joins TRBV15 and TRBJ2-7, with D perhaps matching TRBD1 (6 bases). From germline, CDR1 is LNHNV and CDR2 YYDKDF (reference sequence). The CDR3 consists of 15 residues. With 0 bases removed from V and 3 bases from J, the gap between germline ends came to 12 bases. CDR3 in amino acids: CATSRDPTGFYEQYF. The CDR3 region has the DNA TGTGCCACCAGCAGAGATCCCACAGGGTTCTACGAGCAGTACTTC.

The V call is TRBV11-3, the J call TRBJ2-3; D might be TRBD1 (6 bases). CDR1 is SGHNT, CDR2 YENEEA, per germline. V was shortened by 6 bases and J by 1 base, with 14 bases between the two germline ends. The CDR3 is 15 residues long. This CDR3 reads CASSQQGKGTDTQYF. In DNA, the CDR3 is TGTGCCAGCAGTCAACAGGGTAAGGGCACAGATACGCAGTATTTT.

The rearrangement uses TRBV4-3 and TRBJ1-1, with D possibly matching TRBD1 (5 bases). Per germline, CDR1 LGHNA and CDR2 YSLEER. V shed 0 bases and J shed 2 bases, with 13 bases lying between them. CDR3 length: 16 residues. The CDR3 reads CASSQDWGGSNTEAFF. The CDR3, as DNA: TGCGCCAGCAGCCAAGATTGGGGGGGGAGCAACACTGAAGCTTTCTTT.

J is TRBJ1-4 and V is TRBV19; 7 nucleotides match TRBD1. Trimming took 7 bases from V and 7 from J; bases not matched to a gene: 12. The CDR3 runs 15 residues. The germline V gene has CDR1 LNHDA and CDR2 SQIVND (reference sequence). This CDR3 reads CASTQSGGGGEKLFF. CDR3 in DNA: TGTGCCAGTACCCAATCAGGAGGGGGCGGTGAAAAACTGTTTTTT.

This rearrangement joins TRBV9 to TRBJ1-2; tentative D call: TRBD1 (5 bases). The germline V and J ends were trimmed by 4 bases and 5 bases, with 18 bases remaining between them. The CDR3 length is 15 residues. Germline V CDR1 and CDR2: SGDLS, YYNGEE. The CDR3 region has the DNA TGTGCCAGCAGCCGAGACAGAAGTCAACTATATGGCTACACCTTC. It specifies CASSRDRSQLYGYTF. The full variable domain, with the rest looked up from reference TRBV9 and TRBJ1-2, is DSGVTQTPKHLITATGQRVTLRCSPRSGDLSVYWYQQSLDQGLQFLIQYYNGEERAKGNILERFSAQQFPDLHSELNLSSLELGDSALYFCASSRDRSQLYGYTFGSGTRLTVV.

This clone came up once. CDR3 in amino acids: CASSPAGANQYF. Here the CDR3 DNA reads TGTGCCAGCTCACCCGCGGGGGCGAATCAGTACTTC. This chain joins TRBV18 and TRBJ2-4; D may be TRBD2 (7 bases). This CDR3 region has 12 residues. Per the germline V gene, CDR1 is KGHSH and CDR2 is LQKENI. V lost 3 bases, J lost 12 bases, and 12 bases lay in between. The variable domain in full, completed from reference TRBV18 and TRBJ2-4, reads NAGVMQNPRHLVRRRGQEARLRCSPMKGHSHVYWYRQLPEEGLKFMVYLQKENIIDESGMPKERFSAEFPKEGPSILRIQQVVRGDSAAYFCASSPAGANQYFGAGTRLSVL.

This clone was seen only once. The gene calls are TRBV19 and TRBJ2-5; possible D gene TRBD1, 6 bases. The CDR3 is 13 residues long. Germline V gene data show CDR1 as LNHDA and CDR2 as SQIVND (reference sequence). V lost 8 bases and J lost 7, with 17 bases in between. CDR3 nucleotide sequence: TGTGCCAGTTTCTCTCGGGACACGGGGACCCAGTACTTC. The encoded protein is CASFSRDTGTQYF.

The V and J genes are TRBV7-8 and TRBJ1-4, with 7 nucleotides matching TRBD1. Unmatched junction bases numbered 7, after V lost 5 bases and J lost 4 bases. The CDR3 runs to 15 residues. Germline V CDR1 and CDR2: SGHVS, FQNEAQ. The CDR3 bases are TGTGCCAGCAGCCCAAGGACAGGCATTAATGAAAAACTGTTTTTT. It encodes CASSPRTGINEKLFF.

The chain joins TRBV27 to TRBJ2-2, with 15 bases matching TRBD2. V dropped 4 bases and J dropped 6; count of bases not matched to a gene: 12. The CDR3 has 19 amino acids. CDR1 is MNHEY, CDR2 SMNVEV, per germline (reference sequence). This CDR3 reads CASSSGLAGGTVRAGELFF. CDR3 in DNA: TGTGCCAGCAGTTCTGGACTAGCGGGGGGGACGGTGAGAGCCGGGGAGCTGTTTTTT.

The chain carries TRBV7-2 and TRBJ1-2, with D unresolved. The CDR3 sequence is 15 residues long. CDR1 and CDR2 (germline): SGHTA, FQGNSA. The V end lost 0 bases, the J end lost 2 bases, and 10 bases lay between the germline ends. CDR3 protein: CASSLAYGGNYGYTF. The DNA of the CDR3 is TGTGCCAGCAGCTTAGCTTACGGAGGGAACTATGGCTACACCTTC.

V usage is TRBV12-2 and J usage is TRBJ2-6; the table assigns TRBD1, which was not confirmed against the DNA. TRBV12-2 is a known pseudogene. The CDR3 loop spans 22 amino acids. The CDR3: CASRLALVLVGQASSGANVLTF. In DNA form, the CDR3 reads TGTGCAAGTCGCTTAGCGCTCGTCTTGGTTGGACAGGCCAGCTCTGGGGCCAACGTCCTGACTTTC.

The chain is built from TRBV23-1 and TRBJ1-3; 8 positions match TRBD1. TRBV23-1 qualifies as an ORF whose function is uncertain. The CDR3 spans 17 residues. V shed 1 base, J shed 2 bases, and the junction held 7 bases outside the gene matches. The CDR3 region is CASSQFRDRSPGNTIYF. CDR3 DNA: TGCGCCAGCAGTCAATTTCGGGACAGGAGTCCTGGAAACACCATATATTTT.

The chain links TRBV4-2 to TRBJ1-1; the D gene is possibly TRBD1 (5 bases). Per germline, CDR1 LGHNA and CDR2 YNFKEQ. The CDR3 length is 14 residues. Deletions cut 4 bases from V and 6 bases from J, with 15 bases between. CDR3 amino acids: CASSPKTVVAEAFF. The CDR3 DNA reads TGTGCCAGCAGCCCTAAGACAGTGGTCGCTGAAGCTTTCTTT.

This chain uses TRBV29-1 with TRBJ1-5; 7 nucleotides match TRBD1. Germline CDR1 is SQVTM and CDR2 is ANQGSEA. V lost 4 bases and J lost 5; bases outside the gene matches: 8. The CDR3 is 14 residues long. The CDR3 loop is CSVGQGDKYQPQHF. The CDR3 bases are TGCAGCGTTGGACAGGGCGATAAGTATCAGCCCCAGCATTTT.

This clone has only a few counts. The rearrangement links TRBV2 to TRBJ1-6, with 8 bases lining up with TRBD1. CDR3 size: 12 residues. Germline CDR1 is SNHLY and CDR2 is FYNNEI. The trim removed 6 bases at V and 9 bases at J, leaving 1 base unmatched. The CDR3 region is CASRGQGSPLHF. DNA of the CDR3: TGTGCCAGCAGAGGACAGGGTTCACCCCTCCACTTT.

The chain couples TRBV6-9 to TRBJ2-7; D uncertain. The CDR3 consists of 15 residues. V shed 4 bases and J shed 0 bases, with 13 bases lying between them. In germline, CDR1 is MNHGY, CDR2 SVAAGI. CDR3 sequence: CASSCDIISSYEQYF. As DNA, the CDR3 is TGTGCCAGCAGTTGTGATATCATTAGCTCCTACGAGCAGTACTTC.

The V and J genes are TRBV4-1 and TRBJ2-3; D not resolved. V lost 0 bases and J 4 bases, leaving 5 bases between the germline ends. CDR1 is MGHRA and CDR2 is YSYEKL in the germline V gene. This CDR3 spans 13 amino acids. The CDR3 sequence is CASSQERADTQYF. The CDR3 DNA reads TGCGCCAGCAGCCAAGAACGAGCAGATACGCAGTATTTT.